In this sample, the clone carrying this T cell receptor beta chain is medium-sized. The antigen is undetermined. Only in-frame clones appear in the TCRdb table, and some are missing; sequencing was by immunoSEQ multiplex PCR. The sample shows about 43,000 clones, about two thirds of them seen only once. This sample stems from a study of radiotherapy plus CTLA-4 blockade in lung cancer. Study summary: Patients showed objective responses in about 20% of cases, and disease control was achieved by approximately 30%.

Focal radiation was given together with CTLA-4 blockade (ipilimumab) to patients with chemo-refractory metastatic non-small-cell lung cancer. The CDR3 is made up of 14 amino acids. V was clipped by 3 bases and J by 7 bases, with 15 bases between them. The germline CDR1 and CDR2 sequences are SGHDN and FVKESK. Study results and caveats: Interferon-beta and early blood T cell clone dynamics reportedly predicted response best.

V usage is TRBV14 and J usage is TRBJ1-2; D gene uncertain. The specimen was peripheral blood, collected from a patient treated with radiotherapy plus ipilimumab. The receptor was derived from a human donor with non-small cell lung cancer who had a partial response to radiotherapy plus ipilimumab. The CDR3 nucleotides are TGTGCCAGCAGCCATCGGAGGGATGGGAGTGGCTACACCTTC. As protein: CASSHRRDGSGYTF.